This entry lists 6 T cell receptor beta chains sequenced from one sample in a study of PD-1 blockade in classical Hodgkin lymphoma. Time point denoted: cycle 4 day 1 (C4D1), after six to seven weeks of nivolumab. Every single patient, without exception, relapsed after autologous stem cell transplantation, and brentuximab vedotin exposure varied. From thawed PBMCs, CD4+ T cells were purified using magnetic negative selection. TCRdb's copy holds only in-frame clones and misses some; the assay was immunoSEQ multiplex PCR. The sample lists 30,000 to 40,000 clones; around 90% were seen once. Sequences were derived from CD4+ T cells from blood, sampled before the fourth cycle of nivolumab. These TCRs come from a human donor with classical Hodgkin lymphoma.

The chain combines TRBV27 with TRBJ2-7; 7 positions match TRBD2. The V segment lost 4 bases and the J segment 4 bases; nucleotides outside the gene matches: 10. Germline CDR1 and CDR2: MNHEY and SMNVEV (reference sequence). CDR3 length equals 15 residues. CDR3 sequence: CASSSPSGRIYEQYF. The CDR3 nucleotides are TGTGCCAGCAGTTCCCCTAGCGGAAGGATTTACGAGCAGTACTTC.

V gene TRBV4-2 combines with J gene TRBJ2-5; D not resolved. The DNA matches TRBJ2-7 better at its end, which makes the J call doubtful. The CDR3 has 13 amino acids. In germline, CDR1 is LGHNA, CDR2 YNFKEQ. CDR3 nucleotide sequence: TGTGCCAGCAGCCACACCCATTCCTACGAGCAGTACTTC. As protein: CASSHTHSYEQYF.

The chain employs TRBV2 and TRBJ2-3, with D possibly matching TRBD2 (5 bases). CDR1 SNHLY and CDR2 FYNNEI come from the germline V gene. V lost 3 bases and J lost 0, with 10 bases in between. This CDR3 has 15 residues. CDR3 nucleotide sequence: TGTGCCAGCAGTGAGATTGGCGGGAGCACAGATACGCAGTATTTT. Translation: CASSEIGGSTDTQYF.

This chain uses TRBV27 with TRBJ2-1, with TRBD1 as a possible D gene (5 bases). V was shortened by 2 bases and J by 6 bases, with 14 bases between the two germline ends. This CDR3 has 15 residues. In germline, CDR1 is MNHEY, CDR2 SMNVEV (reference sequence). The CDR3 spells CASSLLPRVSNEQFF. The DNA for the CDR3 is TGTGCCAGCAGTTTACTCCCCAGGGTGAGCAATGAGCAGTTCTTC.

The V and J genes are TRBV19 and TRBJ2-7; 10 nucleotides match TRBD1. The junction had 5 bases not matched to a gene; V was cut back by 9 bases and J by 6 bases. The CDR3 has 12 residues. CDR1 is LNHDA, CDR2 SQIVND, per germline (reference sequence). The CDR3 sequence is CARDRGRSEQYF. DNA of the CDR3: TGTGCCAGAGACAGGGGGCGCTCCGAGCAGTACTTC. The full variable domain, rest sourced from reference TRBV19 and TRBJ2-7, is DGGITQSPKYLFRKEGQNVTLSCEQNLNHDAMYWYRQDPGQGLRLIYYSQIVNDFQKGDIAEGYSVSREKKESFPLTVTSAQKNPTAFYLCARDRGRSEQYFGPGTRLTVT.

This clone showed up just once. The V gene is TRBV19, the J gene TRBJ1-5; D gene unclear. The V end lost 5 bases, the J end lost 6 bases, and 29 bases lay between the germline ends. Germline V CDR1 and CDR2: LNHDA, SQIVND (reference sequence). The CDR3 has 19 amino acids. The CDR3 DNA follows: TGTGCCAGTAGTTCCCCCCGACTCCCCCTTACGGATAGTGGTCAGCCCCAGCATTTT. This translates into CASSSPRLPLTDSGQPQHF.